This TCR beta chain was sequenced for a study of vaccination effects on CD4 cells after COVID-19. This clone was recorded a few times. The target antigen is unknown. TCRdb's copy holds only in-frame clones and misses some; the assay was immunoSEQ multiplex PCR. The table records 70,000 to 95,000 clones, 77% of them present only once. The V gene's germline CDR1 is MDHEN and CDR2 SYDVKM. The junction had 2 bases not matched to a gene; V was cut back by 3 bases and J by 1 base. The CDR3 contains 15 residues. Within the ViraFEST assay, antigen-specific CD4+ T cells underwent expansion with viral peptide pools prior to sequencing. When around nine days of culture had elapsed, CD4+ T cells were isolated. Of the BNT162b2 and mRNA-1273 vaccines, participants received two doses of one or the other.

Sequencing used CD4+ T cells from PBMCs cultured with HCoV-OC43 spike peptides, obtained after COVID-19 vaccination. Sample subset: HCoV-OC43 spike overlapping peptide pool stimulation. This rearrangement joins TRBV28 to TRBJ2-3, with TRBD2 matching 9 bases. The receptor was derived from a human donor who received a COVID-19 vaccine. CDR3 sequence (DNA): TGTGCCAGCAGTTTCCAGCGGGGGGGCACAGATACGCAGTATTTT. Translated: CASSFQRGGTDTQYF.